Listed here are 25 T cell receptor beta chains from one sample, sequenced in a study of shared clonotypes between healthy human individuals. Here immunoSEQ multiplex PCR was the method, and the copy in TCRdb shows in-frame clones only, minus some. The data hold 2 million or so clones, with roughly 96% observed a single time. The sequenced sample consisted of naive CD4+ T cells sorted from blood. Subset meaning: CD45RA+ positively selected. The source is a man aged 18 to 30 in good health.

This sequence joins TRBV23-1 and TRBJ1-1; D call uncertain. TRBV23-1 is designated an ORF whose function remains uncertain. With 3 bases removed from V and 1 base from J, the gap between germline ends came to 12 bases. The CDR3 spans 15 residues. CDR3 protein: CASSHAGARNTEAFF. Here the CDR3 DNA reads TGCGCCAGCAGTCATGCCGGAGCGAGGAACACTGAAGCTTTCTTT.

The V call is TRBV10-3, the J call TRBJ1-5; D uncertain. V was clipped by 2 bases and J by 0 bases, with 8 bases between them. The CDR3 is made up of 15 amino acids. In germline, CDR1 is ENHRY, CDR2 SYGVKD. The CDR3, as DNA: TGTGCCATCAGTGAGATGGCGGTTAGCAATCAGCCCCAGCATTTT. Protein: CAISEMAVSNQPQHF.

The J gene is TRBJ1-2, the V gene TRBV2; a possible D gene is TRBD1 (6 bases). CDR3 size: 13 residues. Trimming removed 5 bases at V and 6 bases at J, with 13 bases between. Germline CDR1 SNHLY, CDR2 FYNNEI. CDR3 bases: TGTGCCAGCAGTCCAACAGGGAGGGATGGCTACACCTTC. Translating it yields CASSPTGRDGYTF. Supplemented by reference TRBV2 and TRBJ1-2, the full variable domain reads EPEVTQTPSHQVTQMGQEVILRCVPISNHLYFYWYRQILGQKVEFLVSFYNNEISEKSEIFDDQFSVERPDGSNFTLKIRSTKLEDSAMYFCASSPTGRDGYTFGSGTRLTVV.

The chain joins TRBV2 to TRBJ2-7; 10 bases line up with TRBD2. The junction had 12 bases not matched to a gene; V was cut back by 11 bases and J by 5 bases. The CDR3 contains 14 residues. CDR1 and CDR2 (germline): SNHLY, FYNNEI. CDR3 sequence (DNA): TGTGCCTGCCGGGGAAGCGGGAGGGCCCACGAGCAGTACTTC. Translation gives CACRGSGRAHEQYF.

CDR3 amino acids: CASSRTEGDQPQHF. As DNA, the CDR3 is TGCGCCAGCAGCCGGACAGAAGGAGATCAGCCCCAGCATTTT. This chain connects TRBV4-1 to TRBJ1-5, with D possibly matching TRBD1 (6 bases). The CDR3 is 14 amino acids. V was pared by 4 bases and J by 5 bases, with 12 bases between. The germline CDR1 and CDR2 sequences are MGHRA and YSYEKL.

The rearrangement joins TRBV5-1 to TRBJ1-2; no firm D call. The CDR3 contains 15 residues. V lost 3 bases, J lost 2 bases, and 14 bases lay in between. In germline, CDR1 is SGHRS, CDR2 YFSETQ. CDR3 amino acids: CASSSVEGTNYGYTF. The CDR3 DNA follows: TGCGCCAGCAGCTCCGTGGAGGGAACGAACTATGGCTACACCTTC.

The genes are TRBV27 and TRBJ1-2; the D is unclear. With 3 bases removed from V and 7 bases from J, the gap between germline ends came to 18 bases. The germline V gene has CDR1 MNHEY and CDR2 SMNVEV (reference sequence). This CDR3 region has 15 residues. The CDR3 reads CASSLAFPPVRGYTF. The CDR3 bases are TGTGCCAGCAGTTTGGCTTTCCCTCCGGTCCGTGGCTACACCTTC.

The genes are TRBV18 and TRBJ2-2, with D possibly being TRBD1 (5 bases). The CDR3 is 15 amino acids. The germline CDR1 and CDR2 sequences are KGHSH and LQKENI. V lost 2 bases and J lost 5, with 12 bases in between. The CDR3 loop reads CASSPAAGRTGELFF. The CDR3 nucleotides are TGTGCCAGCTCACCAGCGGCAGGGCGGACCGGGGAGCTGTTTTTT.

This sequence joins TRBV5-4 and TRBJ1-2, with 12 bases fitting TRBD1. This CDR3 spans 14 amino acids. Germline trimming cut 4 bases from V and 8 bases from J; bases unmatched to any gene: 6. Germline loops: CDR1 SGHNT, CDR2 YYREEE (reference sequence). The CDR3 loop reads CASSRDRGQGGYTF. The CDR3 region has the DNA TGTGCCAGCAGCAGGGACAGGGGGCAGGGAGGCTACACCTTC.

The gene calls are TRBV4-2 and TRBJ2-7; the D gene could be TRBD1 or TRBD2 (5 bases each). CDR1 and CDR2 from the germline V gene are LGHNA and YNFKEQ. Trimming removed 2 bases from V and 5 bases from J, with 22 bases in between. CDR3 length: 17 residues. The CDR3 sequence is CASSQNAAGRESHEQYF. The CDR3 DNA is TGTGCCAGCAGCCAAAACGCCGCGGGCAGGGAAAGCCACGAGCAGTACTTC.

The V call is TRBV4-3, the J call TRBJ2-5; a possible D gene is TRBD2 (6 bases). The CDR3 runs 17 residues. Germline V gives CDR1 LGHNA, CDR2 YSLEER. Trimming left V 3 bases short and J 0 bases short, with 17 bases between. In DNA form, the CDR3 reads TGCGCCAGCAGCCATCGCCGTGGCTCGGGGGACCAAGAGACCCAGTACTTC. The encoded protein is CASSHRRGSGDQETQYF.

The V and J genes are TRBV7-6 and TRBJ2-5; perhaps D is TRBD1 or TRBD2 (5 bases each). Deletions cut 3 bases from V and 4 bases from J, with 12 bases between. The CDR3 spans 14 residues. Germline CDR1 is SGHVS and CDR2 is FNYEAQ. Written as DNA, the CDR3 is TGTGCCAGCAGCTTTGGGGGAGACGGAGAGACCCAGTACTTC. Protein: CASSFGGDGETQYF.

The V gene is TRBV4-1, the J gene TRBJ1-2, with D uncertain. In germline, CDR1 is MGHRA, CDR2 YSYEKL. This CDR3 has 13 amino acids. V lost 0 bases and J 7 bases, leaving 9 bases between the germline ends. CDR3 nucleotides: TGCGCCAGCAGCCAAGATTCGAGGGTTGGCTACACCTTC. This sequence encodes CASSQDSRVGYTF.

This chain uses TRBV25-1 with TRBJ2-5; D may be TRBD2 (6 bases). The CDR3 spans 14 residues. With 6 bases removed from V and 4 bases from J, the gap between germline ends came to 15 bases. Per the germline V gene, CDR1 is MGHDK and CDR2 is SYGVNS. The CDR3 coding sequence is TGTGCCAGCAGCCTGCCGGGGCGGGGAGAGACCCAGTACTTC. Its protein product is CASSLPGRGETQYF. The full variable domain, with the rest looked up from reference TRBV25-1 and TRBJ2-5, is EADIYQTPRYLVIGTGKKITLECSQTMGHDKMYWYQQDPGMELHLIHYSYGVNSTEKGDLSSESTVSRIRTEHFPLTLESARPSHTSQYLCASSLPGRGETQYFGPGTRLLVL.

The chain combines TRBV18 with TRBJ1-1, with 10 positions matching TRBD1. The germline V gene encodes CDR1 KGHSH and CDR2 LQKENI. J was trimmed by 5 bases and V by 2 bases; bases with no gene match: 5. The CDR3 consists of 15 residues. The CDR3: CASSPTTGGATEAFF. CDR3 bases: TGTGCCAGCTCACCAACGACAGGGGGCGCGACTGAAGCTTTCTTT.

A single count supports this clone. The chain combines TRBV5-1 with TRBJ2-3; D ambiguous. CDR3 length equals 18 residues. Germline V gives CDR1 SGHRS, CDR2 YFSETQ. V dropped 0 bases and J dropped 0 bases, with 17 bases sitting between them. CDR3 in DNA: TGCGCCAGCAGCTTGGGGCGTAGGGCGGCTAATAGCACAGATACGCAGTATTTT. This sequence encodes CASSLGRRAANSTDTQYF. Complete variable domain (other parts from reference TRBV5-1 and TRBJ2-3): KAGVTQTPRYLIKTRGQQVTLSCSPISGHRSVSWYQQTPGQGLQFLFEYFSETQRNKGNFPGRFSGRQFSNSRSEMNVSTLELGDSALYLCASSLGRRAANSTDTQYFGPGTRLTVL.

The chain uses TRBV6-5 and TRBJ2-2; no clear D gene. The length of the CDR3 is 14 residues. V was pared by 0 bases and J by 7 bases, with 9 bases between. Germline CDR1 is MNHEY and CDR2 is SVGAGI. CDR3 DNA sequence: TGTGCCAGCAGTTACTCTTTTGGGGTCGGGGAGCTGTTTTTT. Translated: CASSYSFGVGELFF.

As to this clone: Other DNA sequences from this sample encode an identical CDR3 as well. This chain uses TRBV19 with TRBJ2-7, with D perhaps TRBD1 or TRBD2 (6 bases each). V lost 4 bases, J lost 1 base, and 11 bases lay in between. Germline CDR1 is LNHDA and CDR2 is SQIVND (reference sequence). The CDR3 totals 14 residues. The CDR3 here is CASSRQGTSYEQYF. The CDR3 DNA follows: TGTGCCAGTAGTAGGCAGGGGACTTCCTACGAGCAGTACTTC.

The chain is built from TRBV29-1 and TRBJ1-5; D is uncertain. V was clipped by 4 bases and J by 0 bases, with 13 bases between them. The germline gives CDR1 SQVTM, CDR2 ANQGSEA. The CDR3 is 15 amino acids. CDR3 DNA sequence: TGCAGCGTTGTGTTGGTGGGGTATAGCAATCAGCCCCAGCATTTT. Translating gives CSVVLVGYSNQPQHF.

The genes are TRBV28 and TRBJ1-1; D uncertain. The germline V and J ends were trimmed by 4 bases and 6 bases, with 6 bases remaining between them. In germline, CDR1 is MDHEN, CDR2 SYDVKM. The CDR3 sequence is 11 residues long. The CDR3 region is CASSSNPEAFF. The CDR3 DNA follows: TGTGCCAGCAGTTCCAACCCTGAAGCTTTCTTT.

This sequence joins TRBV6-5 and TRBJ2-7; D may be TRBD1 or TRBD2 (5 bases each). The CDR3 is 14 amino acids. The V gene lost 6 bases and the J gene lost 4 bases, with 16 bases spanning the gap. Looked up from germline, CDR1 is MNHEY and CDR2 is SVGAGI. This CDR3 reads CASSRGPRVYEQYF. DNA for the CDR3: TGTGCCAGCAGCCGGGGACCCCGGGTTTACGAGCAGTACTTC.

V and J are TRBV6-6 and TRBJ2-7, with 8 positions matching TRBD2. The CDR3 covers 15 residues. The V gene's germline CDR1 is MNHNY and CDR2 SVGAGI (reference sequence). V gave up 7 bases and J gave up 1 base; unmatched junction bases: 9. The CDR3 here is CASTPRGGRSYEQYF. CDR3 DNA: TGTGCCAGCACCCCCCGGGGGGGGCGATCCTACGAGCAGTACTTC.

This sequence joins TRBV11-2 and TRBJ1-1; D remains unclear. The length of the CDR3 is 14 residues. The germline gives CDR1 SGHAT, CDR2 FQNNGV. The V end lost 2 bases, the J end lost 1 base, and 8 bases lay between the germline ends. The CDR3 loop reads CASSLQPGNTEAFF. The CDR3 DNA follows: TGTGCCAGCAGCTTACAACCAGGGAACACTGAAGCTTTCTTT.

V and J are TRBV7-2 and TRBJ2-1; D ambiguous. CDR1 and CDR2 from the germline V gene are SGHTA and FQGNSA. This CDR3 has 15 amino acids. V lost 5 bases, J lost 4 bases, and 15 bases lay in between. CDR3 in amino acids: CASSPDRALYNEQFF. The CDR3 DNA reads TGTGCCAGCAGCCCCGACCGGGCGCTTTACAATGAGCAGTTCTTC.

This sequence joins TRBV10-3 and TRBJ1-6; D might be TRBD1 (6 bases). The CDR3 consists of 16 residues. CDR1 is ENHRY, CDR2 SYGVKD, per germline. Trimming removed 3 bases at V and 5 bases at J, with 14 bases between. CDR3 amino acids: CAISDRMDSNNSPLHF. The CDR3 DNA reads TGTGCCATCAGTGACAGGATGGACAGCAATAATTCACCCCTCCACTTT.